Below, one TCR beta chain is given with its context. Per germline, CDR1 LGHNA and CDR2 YSLEER. Trimming took 2 bases from V and 2 from J, leaving 13 bases between them. This CDR3 is 16 amino acids long. The data stem from a study of blood T cell repertoires in COVID-19. Across the whole study: Researchers got acute and convalescent COVID-19 samples from the United States, Italy and Spain. PBMCs, B-cell-depleted T cells, or T cells provided the cDNA or gDNA that made up the material.

In the authors' workflow: Reference gene primer amplification in the assay estimated nucleated cell counts. Generated by immunoSEQ multiplex PCR, the TCRdb table keeps only in-frame clones and is missing some. That table supplies the V and J calls and clone size; D and trimming were determined from the DNA. The sample shows approximately 210,000 clones, about 80% of them seen only once. The sequence came from a woman between 40 and 50 years old with active or convalescent COVID-19. The V and J genes are TRBV4-3 and TRBJ1-3; D gene unclear. The sample comprised peripheral blood. The CDR3: CASSQSRLATGNTIYF. The CDR3 coding sequence is TGCGCCAGCAGCCAAAGCAGGCTCGCGACTGGAAACACCATATATTTT.